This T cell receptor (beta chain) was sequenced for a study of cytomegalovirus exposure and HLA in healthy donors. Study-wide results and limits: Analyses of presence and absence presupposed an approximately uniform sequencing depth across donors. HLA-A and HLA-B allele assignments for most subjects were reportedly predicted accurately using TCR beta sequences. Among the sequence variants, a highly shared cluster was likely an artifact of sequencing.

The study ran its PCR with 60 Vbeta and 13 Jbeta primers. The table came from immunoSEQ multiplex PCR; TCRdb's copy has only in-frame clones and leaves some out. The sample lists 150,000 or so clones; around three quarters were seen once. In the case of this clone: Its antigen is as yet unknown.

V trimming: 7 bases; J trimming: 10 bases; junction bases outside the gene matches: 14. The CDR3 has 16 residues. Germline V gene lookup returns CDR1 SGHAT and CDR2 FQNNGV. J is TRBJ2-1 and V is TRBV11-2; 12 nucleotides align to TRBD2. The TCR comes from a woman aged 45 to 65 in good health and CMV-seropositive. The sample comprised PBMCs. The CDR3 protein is CASNPGGLAGGGEQFF. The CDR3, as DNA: TGTGCCAGCAACCCAGGAGGCCTAGCGGGAGGGGGGGAGCAGTTCTTC.